This TCR beta chain was recovered during a study of cytomegalovirus exposure and HLA in healthy donors (TCRdb year 2017). Turning to the overall study: An earlier analysis of several hundred of the donors reported approximately 290 Gb of sequence data and 117 million unique TCR beta sequences from 190 million or so T cells. An early release covering 500 to 750 HLA-typed donors comprised roughly 300 gigabases of sequencing data and 85 million to 100 million unique TCR sequences. The genetic ancestry cluster associated with self-reported Caucasian donors included about four fifths of the 398 genotyped donors. The study was designed to test whether signatures of past pathogen exposure could be identified by cataloging public T cell receptors. The study used immunosequencing to profile the T cell repertoires of approximately 690 subjects and linked those repertoires to cytomegalovirus serostatus. In addition to the first cohort of roughly 670 subjects, a separate validation cohort of approximately 130 different subjects was used. To predict cytomegalovirus infection status, the study combined high-throughput TCR immunosequencing, statistical association of individual TCRs with disease status, and machine learning. In a later analysis, previously published TCR beta repertoires from several hundred donors were re-analyzed and high-resolution HLA genotyping was added so that TCR occurrence patterns could be studied. In the later analysis, no new phenotypic data were used to find candidate immune exposures; instead, reliance was placed on TCR beta sequences and their occurrence across donors. In an earlier analysis of 587 of the donors, high-throughput TCR beta sequencing was used to judge whether each TCR beta V gene segment behaved as functional or pseudogenic. Donor age, sex, ethnicity and CMV serostatus were collected together with the repertoire data. Genome-wide SNP genotypes for about 55% of the 666 donors were used in a later genetic analysis, which treated that subset as a discovery cohort. Every discovery cohort repertoire had been produced on one sequencing platform. HLA typing covered class I and class II loci at four-digit resolution. Typing coverage varied by locus: 629-630 donors for A, B, C, DRB1 and DQB1; roughly 520 for DQA1; 600 to 610 for DPA1; under 490 for DPB1. Four or five DR-DQ haplotypes were handled as single units for association and clustering because linkage in the cohort was strong. Across around 400 genotyped donors of the cohort, an average of about 200,000 unique TCR beta nucleotide sequences per donor were sequenced, and 15% to 20% of those sequences were non-productive. General conclusions and limits of the study: Strong co-occurrence of HLA alleles, especially DR and DQ, made assigning TCR associations to individual alleles difficult. Broadly in line with IMGT annotations, most TCR beta V segments showed up in productive rearrangements about 90% or about 30% of the time in an earlier analysis of around 550 of the donors. The cohort was sequenced for TCR beta chains only, and without alpha or paired-chain data the features that could be detected were limited. A later genetic analysis reported fewer N-insertions in productive TCRs among donors in an Asian-associated ancestry cluster than the roughly 700-donor mean. According to a later analysis, parvovirus B19, influenza, CMV and Epstein-Barr virus appeared linked to several top co-occurrence clusters. The only immune exposure information available for the cohort was CMV serostatus. The study listed 150 to 200 TCR beta chains as associated with cytomegalovirus. At a false discovery rate of 0.05, a later analysis linked roughly 17,000 TCR beta sequences to specific HLA alleles. In vitro tests confirmed that a few of the cytomegalovirus-associated TCR beta chains recognize cytomegalovirus antigens. A cluster of highly shared sequence variants was judged likely to be a technical artifact of the sequencing pipeline. In a later genetic analysis, a missense DCLRE1C variant was associated with V-gene and J-gene trimming of TCR beta chains, and the association was replicated in an independent cohort. The classifier was reported to diagnose cytomegalovirus status with high specificity and sensitivity in both the original cohort and the validation cohort. Because HLA typing was missing for some donors at each locus, association tests included only the typed subset. Compared with equally common non-associated chains, HLA-associated TCR beta chains in a later analysis were more clonally expanded and had lower generation probabilities. According to a later analysis, TCR association rates differed among HLA loci, with DRB1 alleles showing the most associated TCRs and HLA-C alleles showing the fewest. It was suggested by the authors that the approach could potentially be generalized to other disease states and immunological phenotypes. Linkage disequilibrium might explain the correlated functional status among segregating V segments, but an unknown experimental factor could not be ruled out. The presence/absence analyses assumed that sequencing depth was roughly uniform across donors, and that assumption may not be true. A further reported finding was that TCR beta sequences accurately predicted the HLA-A and HLA-B alleles for most subjects in the first cohort. Because counts were too low, roughly 18 rarely observed V segments, including chromosome 9 orphons, were left out of the earlier analysis of some 600 of the donors. In a later analysis, most CMV-associated TCR beta chains were found to appear HLA-restricted, with HLA associations seemingly driven largely by CMV exposure. Across donors, most TCR sequences were observed very rarely, whereas some public TCRs were present in many individuals. Some IMGT-functional V segments, including TRBV6-2 and TRBV6-3, could not be told apart with the 87-base-pair reads, so those segments were excluded.

The cohort was made up of 500 to 800 healthy bone marrow donors. At the time of sampling, every cohort member was nominally healthy, though immune exposures that went unrecorded were likely present. The donor tested CMV seropositive, placing the donor among the 310 or so seropositive members of the cohort. Every donor gave a peripheral blood sample, and the peripheral blood mononuclear cells from that sample were used for TCR beta sequencing. The Qiagen DNeasy Blood Extraction Kit was used to extract genomic DNA from the blood cell samples. Libraries were constructed by the immunoSEQ multiplex PCR assay. The multiplex PCR relied on a mix of 60 forward primers for TCR Vbeta segments and 13 reverse primers for TCR Jbeta segments. A multiplex PCR assay on genomic DNA amplified the CDR3 region of rearranged TCR beta genes. On the Illumina HiSeq System, the amplified TCR beta libraries were sequenced as 87-base-pair reads. Per the source publication's procedure: A later analysis tallied some 79 million unique TCR beta chains across the 650 to 750 repertoires, and about 12 million of those chains were shared by two or more donors. Raw reads were error-corrected and collapsed into unique sequences by a nearest-neighbor algorithm in which closely related sequences were merged to remove PCR and sequencing errors. To assign V, D and J gene segments, CDR3 sequences were aligned to IMGT reference sequences. For a sequence to be retained, a match of at least six nucleotides to both a V gene segment and a J gene segment was required. Rearrangements were classified as productive when the CDR3 lacked stop codons and remained in frame with V and J, and all other rearrangements were classified as non-productive. CDR3 was defined according to IMGT convention as the region running from the second conserved V-encoded cysteine to the conserved J-encoded phenylalanine. The earlier analysis of 500 to 750 of the donors excluded any sequence lacking an unambiguous match to a single V gene segment. In an earlier analysis of 587 of the donors, V segments were called functional above 56.7% productive rearrangements and were called segregating when the between-donor standard deviation exceeded 5%. A statistical classification framework was developed to diagnose cytomegalovirus status using the catalog of TCR beta chain sequences. In a later analysis, TCR nucleotide sequences were compared against IMGT/GENE-DB human TR gene sequences so that V and J genes could be assigned. Using the TCRdist pipeline, a later analysis assigned CDR3 sequences along with most-parsimonious VDJ recombination scenarios. In a later analysis, each TCR beta chain was defined by its CDR3 amino acid sequence together with its V-gene family, and reads without a unique V-gene family were excluded. In a later analysis, 450 to 600 highly shared, low-generation-probability nucleotide sequences were removed to address suspected cross-contamination and a sequencing artifact. For each public chain, a later analysis derived a clonal expansion index from normalized ranks of inferred template counts within each repertoire. In a later analysis, generation probabilities were computed using a VDJ recombination model fitted to out-of-frame rearrangements, and the results were checked against IGoR. In a later analysis, hypergeometric tests were used to score TCR-TCR, TCR-HLA and TCR-CMV co-occurrence, with a repertoire-size bias correction applied to TCR pairs. In a later analysis, false discovery rates were estimated by permuting HLA or CMV assignments 20 times. In a later analysis, co-occurring TCRs were grouped with DBSCAN, and TCRdist sequence similarity was added when clustering was performed within HLA-allele-positive subsets. Repertoires with fewer than 30,000 or more than 120,000 public chains, plus five repertoires with anomalous nucleotide sharing, were excluded from co-occurrence clustering. TCRdb took over this immuneACCESS table, retaining in-frame rearrangements with V and J assigned. Such tables are incomplete; in checked studies, under half of the missing clones stem from an unresolved V gene, and the remainder is unexplained. V, J and clone size are taken as reported in that table, and D and trimming were inferred from the DNA itself. The sample table shows more than 150,000 clones, and 65% to 90% are seen once. The biggest ten clones account for about 1.3% of the sample.

A note on this clone: Its antigen is not yet known. No base quality values were provided; no much bigger clone lies one nucleotide off.

The germline V and J ends show losses of 4 bases and 3 bases respectively, and no gene match explains 10 bases of the junction. From the cysteine up to the phenylalanine, the CDR3 has a length of 16 residues. Only the CDR3 DNA stays, 48 bases, in frame from base 1. For CDR1 and CDR2, the germline V gene lists MNHEY and SVGAGI. This chain joins TRBV6-5 to TRBJ2-7; TRBD1 agrees with 9 junctional bases. This TCR derives from a girl between 2 and 10 years old in good health and CMV-seropositive. Sequencing input: PBMCs. CDR3 sequence: CASSFSQGAFLYEQYF. The sequenced DNA is TGTGCCAGCAGTTTTTCACAGGGGGCCTTCCTCTACGAGCAGTACTTC.